The 7 T cell receptor beta chains in this list originate from one sample, sequenced in a study of identical twins. Using its own MiXCR run on the 5' RACE reads, TCRdb lists one record per CDR3 protein. This table has some 1,700,000 distinct CDR3 sequences, less than 40% appearing once. The sample consisted of cord blood. All receptors come from a newborn girl in good health.

In this sample, this clonotype turned up a few times. CDR3 in DNA: TGTGCCAGCAGCCGGACCGGGCCCTCCCTCACAGATACGCAGTATTTT. Its translation is CASSRTGPSLTDTQYF. The rearrangement joins TRBV7-6 to TRBJ2-3; D unresolved. The germline V gene has CDR1 SGHVS and CDR2 FNYEAQ. Trimming cost V 5 bases and J 2 bases, with 17 bases left between them. The CDR3 runs to 16 residues.

The sample holds many counts of this clonotype. The chain carries TRBV4-2 and TRBJ1-2; TRBD1 agrees at 8 bases. After removal of 0 bases from V and 4 bases from J, the junction contained 13 bases not matched to a gene. CDR3 length: 18 residues. The V gene's germline CDR1 is LGHNA and CDR2 YNFKEQ. The CDR3 coding sequence is TGTGCCAGCAGCCAAGATCTGTGGAGCAGGGGGCGCGGCTATGGCTACACCTTC. Translation: CASSQDLWSRGRGYGYTF.

The V gene is TRBV24-1, the J gene TRBJ1-1; TRBD1 aligns across 10 bases. The V and J ends lost 7 bases and 1 base, in that order; junction bases with no gene match: 14. Germline V gene data show CDR1 as KGHDR and CDR2 as SFDVKD. This CDR3 contains 18 residues. CDR3 DNA: TGTGCCACCAGACTACCCGGGACAGGGGTTCCCTCGAACACTGAAGCTTTCTTT. Its translation: CATRLPGTGVPSNTEAFF.

In its sample, this clonotype was seen a few times. This sequence joins TRBV4-2 and TRBJ2-5; D may be TRBD2 (5 bases). The J call is doubtful: the DNA matches TRBJ2-7 better. Per the germline V gene, CDR1 is LGHNA and CDR2 is YNFKEQ. The CDR3 is 15 amino acids. The CDR3 sequence is CASSQDGLGGYEQYF. The DNA of the CDR3 is TGTGCCAGCAGCCAAGATGGCCTTGGAGGCTACGAGCAGTACTTC.

This chain links TRBV5-6 with TRBJ1-1; D may be TRBD1 (6 bases). In germline, CDR1 is SGHDT, CDR2 YYEEEE. Trimming took off 0 bases at V and 2 bases at J, with 14 bases between the two ends. CDR3 length: 16 residues. CDR3 bases: TGTGCCAGCAGCTTGGGGATTGGGGGGCTCAACACTGAAGCTTTCTTT. It encodes CASSLGIGGLNTEAFF.

In regard to this clonotype: Just one base apart from a much larger clone, this may be a read error. V usage is TRBV25-1 and J usage is TRBJ2-1; D gene unclear. From germline, CDR1 is MGHDK and CDR2 SYGVNS. The CDR3 totals 13 residues. The V and J ends lost 4 bases and 11 bases respectively, with 15 bases between them. In DNA, the CDR3 is TGTGCCAGCAGTGTTCGCGGAGATACGAAGCAGTTCTTC. This encodes CASSVRGDTKQFF.

This clonotype was seen a few times. The V gene is TRBV20-1, the J gene TRBJ2-3; 7 nucleotides match TRBD2. The CDR3 is 14 amino acids. V shed 6 bases and J 5 bases; nucleotides not matched to a gene: 11. Per the germline V gene, CDR1 is DFQATT and CDR2 is SNEGSKA (reference sequence). Here the CDR3 DNA reads TGCAGTGCGGCGCGGGAGAGGCCCCGAGATACGCAGTATTTT. This sequence encodes CSAARERPRDTQYF.